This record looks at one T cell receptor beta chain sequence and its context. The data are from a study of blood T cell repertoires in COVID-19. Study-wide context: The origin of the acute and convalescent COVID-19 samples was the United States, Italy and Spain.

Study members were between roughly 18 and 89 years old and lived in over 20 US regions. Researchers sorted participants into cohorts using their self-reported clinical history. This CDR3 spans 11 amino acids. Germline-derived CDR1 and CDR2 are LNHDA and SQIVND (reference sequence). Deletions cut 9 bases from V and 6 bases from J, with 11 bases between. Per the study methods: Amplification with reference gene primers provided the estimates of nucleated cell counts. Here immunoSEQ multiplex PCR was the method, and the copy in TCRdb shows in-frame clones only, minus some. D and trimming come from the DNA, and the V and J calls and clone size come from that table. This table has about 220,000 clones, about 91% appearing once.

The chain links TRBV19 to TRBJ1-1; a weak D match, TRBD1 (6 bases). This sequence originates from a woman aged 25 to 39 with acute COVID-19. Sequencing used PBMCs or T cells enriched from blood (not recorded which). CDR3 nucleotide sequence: TGTGCCAGCTGGTGGGGGCCTGAAGCTTTCTTT. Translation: CASWWGPEAFF.